Described below is a single T cell receptor (beta chain) sequence and its context. These data originate in a study of cytomegalovirus exposure and HLA in healthy donors. PCR used 60 Vbeta primers and 13 Jbeta primers. Repertoires were generated with immunoSEQ multiplex PCR, while TCRdb's copy carries only in-frame clones and drops some. The sample includes more than 150,000 clones, about 81% of them seen just once. The length of the CDR3 is 16 residues. Germline CDR1 SGHRS, CDR2 YFSETQ. The V gene end was trimmed by 0 bases and the J gene end by 6 bases; junction bases not matched to a gene: 5. This clonotype originated in a man aged 40-49 years in good health and CMV-seronegative. The J gene is TRBJ2-5, the V gene TRBV5-1; 13 bases map to TRBD2. Sequencing was done on a sample of PBMCs. CDR3 region: CASSLEKGLAGKTQYF. The CDR3 DNA follows: TGCGCCAGCAGCTTGGAGAAGGGACTAGCGGGGAAGACCCAGTACTTC. Together with reference TRBV5-1 and TRBJ2-5, the CDR3 gives the full variable domain: KAGVTQTPRYLIKTRGQQVTLSCSPISGHRSVSWYQQTPGQGLQFLFEYFSETQRNKGNFPGRFSGRQFSNSRSEMNVSTLELGDSALYLCASSLEKGLAGKTQYFGPGTRLLVL.